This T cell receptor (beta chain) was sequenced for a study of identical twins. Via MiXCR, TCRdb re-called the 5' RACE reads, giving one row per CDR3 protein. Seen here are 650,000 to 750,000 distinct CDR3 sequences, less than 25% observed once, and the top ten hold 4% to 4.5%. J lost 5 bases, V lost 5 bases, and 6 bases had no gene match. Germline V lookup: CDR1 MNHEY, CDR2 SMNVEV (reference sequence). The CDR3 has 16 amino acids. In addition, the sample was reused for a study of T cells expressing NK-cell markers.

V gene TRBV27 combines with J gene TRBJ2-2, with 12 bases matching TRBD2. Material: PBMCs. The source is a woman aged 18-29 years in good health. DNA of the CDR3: TGTGCCAGCAGTCTCCGGACTAGCGGGGAGACCGGGGAGCTGTTTTTT. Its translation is CASSLRTSGETGELFF.